These 12 T cell receptor beta chains share one sample of origin, sequenced in a study of T cells in Graves' hyperthyroidism and ophthalmopathy. RNA transcripts provided the source from which TCR beta CDR3 regions were amplified. During a first-round RT-PCR of the TCR CDR3, the HTBI primer set was used. TCRdb itself ran the multiplex PCR reads through MiXCR, one entry per CDR3 protein. The sample shows 250,000 to 350,000 distinct CDR3 sequences, about 15% of them seen only once. Sequenced: blood. These receptors originate from a woman aged 60-70 years with Graves' ophthalmopathy.

The chain has TRBV7-9 and TRBJ2-3; D is possibly TRBD1 (6 bases). The V end was cut by 3 bases, the J end by 2 bases, with 12 bases between. Germline assignment: CDR1 SEHNR and CDR2 FQNEAQ (reference sequence). The CDR3 sequence is 15 residues long. CDR3 in DNA: TGTGCCAGCAGCTTGGGCTGGGACACCACAGATACGCAGTATTTT. Its protein product is CASSLGWDTTDTQYF.

This clonotype was seen at least ten times. The chain carries TRBV5-1 and TRBJ2-1; D is ambiguous. The CDR3 consists of 12 residues. The V end was cut by 4 bases, the J end by 4 bases, with 6 bases between. From germline, CDR1 is SGHRS and CDR2 YFSETQ. The CDR3 protein is CASSGRYNEQFF. As DNA, the CDR3 is TGCGCCAGCAGCGGAAGATACAATGAGCAGTTCTTC.

The V and J genes are TRBV7-9 and TRBJ2-1; D remains ambiguous. The V end was cut by 5 bases, the J end by 4 bases, with 9 bases between. The CDR3 runs 13 residues. Germline CDR1 and CDR2: SEHNR and FQNEAQ (reference sequence). CDR3 nucleotides: TGTGCCAGCAGCATAACGCAGTACAATGAGCAGTTCTTC. Translated, it gives CASSITQYNEQFF.

The chain recombines TRBV6-5 with TRBJ1-2; the D gene is possibly TRBD1 (5 bases). Germline CDR1 MNHEY, CDR2 SVGAGI. Trimming removed 3 bases from V and 0 bases from J, with 11 bases in between. There are 15 residues in the CDR3. The CDR3 DNA follows: TGTGCCAGCAGTTATTCTCGGACACCTAACTATGGCTACACCTTC. Translating gives CASSYSRTPNYGYTF.

CDR3 amino acids: CASTGGVAGDQPQHF. CDR3 nucleotides: TGTGCCAGTACTGGAGGAGTCGCGGGGGATCAGCCCCAGCATTTT. This chain uses TRBV19 with TRBJ1-5; D might be TRBD1 (5 bases). Trimming pared 7 bases from V and 5 bases from J, leaving 18 bases between. CDR1 and CDR2 from the germline V gene are LNHDA and SQIVND (reference sequence). The CDR3 is 15 residues long.

This clonotype has a count of ten or more. J is TRBJ1-4 and V is TRBV18; D remains ambiguous. The CDR3 loop spans 15 amino acids. Trimming removed 5 bases at V and 0 bases at J, with 10 bases between. The germline CDR1 and CDR2 sequences are KGHSH and LQKENI. DNA for the CDR3: TGTGCCAGCTCAGATAGGACTGCAACTAATGAAAAACTGTTTTTT. Protein product: CASSDRTATNEKLFF.

This clonotype was observed a handful of times. The chain is built from TRBV27 and TRBJ2-2; no definite D call. CDR1 is MNHEY, CDR2 SMNVEV, per germline (reference sequence). The CDR3 has 13 residues. V lost 6 bases, J lost 3 bases, and 8 bases lay in between. The CDR3 protein is CASRLGYTGELFF. Here the CDR3 DNA reads TGTGCCAGCAGACTGGGGTACACCGGGGAGCTGTTTTTT.

This clonotype was counted at least ten times. The V call is TRBV3-1, the J call TRBJ2-5; unclear D gene. The germline CDR1 and CDR2 sequences are LGHDT and YNNKEL (reference sequence). CDR3 length: 14 residues. Trimming removed 4 bases from V and 5 bases from J, with 14 bases in between. CDR3 protein: CASSRLPKEETQYF. CDR3 bases: TGTGCCAGCAGCCGACTCCCCAAAGAGGAGACCCAGTACTTC.

This clonotype was found a few times. This clone may be a read error of a much larger clone one base away. V and J are TRBV11-2 and TRBJ2-5, with 9 positions matching TRBD2. This CDR3 is built from 14 residues. Germline loops: CDR1 SGHAT, CDR2 FQNNGV. This CDR3 is CAGSLRRGGETQYF. CDR3 coding DNA: TGTGCCGGCAGCCTCCGGCGGGGGGGAGAGACCCAGTACTTC.

This clonotype was recorded a few times. The V and J genes are TRBV10-2 and TRBJ1-2; the D gene is possibly TRBD1 (6 bases). The germline V gene has CDR1 WSHSY and CDR2 SAAADI. This CDR3 is built from 14 residues. The V gene lost 6 bases and the J gene lost 4 bases, with 15 bases spanning the gap. CDR3: CASRGLQGGYGYTF. Written as DNA, the CDR3 is TGCGCCAGCAGAGGGCTCCAAGGGGGCTATGGCTACACCTTC.

This clonotype was counted at least ten times. This chain joins TRBV27 and TRBJ2-1, with 10 bases aligning to TRBD2. Germline CDR1 reads MNHEY; CDR2 reads SMNVEV (reference sequence). This CDR3 is 16 amino acids long. Trimming took 0 bases from V and 3 from J; bases not matched to a gene: 2. Here the CDR3 DNA reads TGTGCCAGCAGTTTATCGATAGCGGGGGGCTACAATGAGCAGTTCTTC. Amino acid sequence: CASSLSIAGGYNEQFF.

This clonotype showed up many times. The chain has TRBV3-1 and TRBJ2-5, with 10 bases identical to TRBD1. Per germline, CDR1 LGHDT and CDR2 YNNKEL (reference sequence). This CDR3 spans 14 amino acids. V was clipped by 1 base and J by 7 bases; unmatched bases: 3. The DNA for the CDR3 is TGTGCCAGCAGCCAAGGGACAGGGGGGGGGACCCAGTACTTC. Its translation: CASSQGTGGGTQYF.